The 25 T cell receptor beta chains presented below share a single source sample, sequenced in a study of control samples from healthy donors and cancer patients. Clones were read by immunoSEQ multiplex PCR, and TCRdb kept only the in-frame ones, dropping some. The sample has 65,000 to 90,000 clones; about 94% are singletons. Sequenced material: blood. All receptors come from a woman younger than 45 in good health.

The rearrangement joins TRBV5-6 to TRBJ2-2; no clear D gene. V dropped 2 bases and J dropped 1 base, with 9 bases sitting between them. The germline V gene has CDR1 SGHDT and CDR2 YYEEEE. The CDR3 has 15 amino acids. CDR3 residues: CASSFLGLNTGELFF. CDR3 in DNA: TGTGCCAGCAGCTTTTTAGGGTTGAACACCGGGGAGCTGTTTTTT. The full variable domain, its missing parts supplied by reference TRBV5-6 and TRBJ2-2, is DAGVTQSPTHLIKTRGQQVTLRCSPKSGHDTVSWYQQALGQGPQFIFQYYEEEERQRGNFPDRFSGHQFPNYSSELNVNALLLGDSALYLCASSFLGLNTGELFFGEGSRLTVL.

The chain links TRBV9 to TRBJ1-6, with 11 bases fitting TRBD1. CDR3 length equals 16 residues. J was trimmed by 5 bases and V by 3 bases; bases with no gene match: 4. Germline CDR1 reads SGDLS; CDR2 reads YYNGEE. The CDR3 nucleotides are TGTGCCAGCAGCGGAGGACAGGGGGCAAATAATTCACCCCTCCACTTT. Its protein product is CASSGGQGANNSPLHF. Full variable domain (rest looked up from reference TRBV9 and TRBJ1-6): DSGVTQTPKHLITATGQRVTLRCSPRSGDLSVYWYQQSLDQGLQFLIQYYNGEERAKGNILERFSAQQFPDLHSELNLSSLELGDSALYFCASSGGQGANNSPLHFGNGTRLTVT.

A single count supports this clone. The CDR3 DNA is TGTGCCAGCAGCCCTCCCCTCGGCACAGGGGGCTCGGACTATGGCTACACCTTC. It codes for CASSPPLGTGGSDYGYTF. The chain couples TRBV28 to TRBJ1-2; 9 bases line up with TRBD1. There are 18 residues in the CDR3. CDR1 and CDR2 (germline): MDHEN, SYDVKM. J gave up 3 bases and V 6 bases, and 17 bases lay outside the gene matches.

This rearrangement joins TRBV2 to TRBJ1-5, with 7 bases identical to TRBD1. After removal of 11 bases from V and 4 bases from J, the junction contained 8 bases not matched to a gene. This CDR3 has 13 residues. CDR1 SNHLY and CDR2 FYNNEI come from the germline V gene. The CDR3 loop reads CAQGGSGNQPQHF. CDR3 bases: TGTGCCCAGGGGGGGTCTGGGAATCAGCCCCAGCATTTT.

Comment on this clone: A junction end diverges from the germline sequence, so it may reflect a read error. The V gene is TRBV7-7, the J gene TRBJ2-5, with 9 bases identical to TRBD1. The CDR3 contains 14 residues. Germline lookup yields CDR1 SSHAT and CDR2 FNYEAQ (reference sequence). This chain's CDR3 is CASSTTGGGETQYF. The CDR3 nucleotides read TGTGCTAGCAGCACCACAGGGGGCGGAGAGACCCAGTACTTC. The complete variable domain, with remaining parts taken from reference TRBV7-7 and TRBJ2-5, reads GAGVSQSPRYKVTKRGQDVTLRCDPISSHATLYWYQQALGQGPEFLTYFNYEAQPDKSGLPSDRFSAERPEGSISTLTIQRTEQRDSAMYRCASSTTGGGETQYFGPGTRLLVL.

The chain uses TRBV3-1 (or the pseudogene TRBV3-2) and TRBJ1-2, with a weak D call TRBD1 (5 bases). The CDR3 spans 14 residues. The germline CDR1 and CDR2 sequences are LGHDT and YNNKEL (reference sequence). V lost 4 bases, J lost 4 bases, and 13 bases lay in between. CDR3: CASSPGREFYGYTF. For the CDR3, the DNA is TGTGCCAGCAGCCCGGGGCGGGAATTCTATGGCTACACCTTC.

The V and J genes are TRBV30 and TRBJ2-1, with 10 bases aligning to TRBD1. The CDR3 runs to 14 residues. CDR1 is GTSNPN and CDR2 is SVGIG in the germline V gene (reference sequence). The V segment lost 5 bases and the J segment 5 bases; nucleotides outside the gene matches: 6. CDR3 DNA: TGTGCCTGGGGTGACAGGGGGCGACACAATGAGCAGTTCTTC. Amino acid sequence: CAWGDRGRHNEQFF.

CDR3 residues: CATKEEQGAGEAFF. The CDR3 bases are TGTGCCACAAAGGAGGAACAGGGGGCGGGTGAAGCTTTCTTT. This chain joins TRBV2 and TRBJ1-1; 9 bases align to TRBD1. Per the germline V gene, CDR1 is SNHLY and CDR2 is FYNNEI. V was pared by 10 bases and J by 7 bases, with 13 bases of the junction left unmatched. The CDR3 covers 14 residues.

The chain joins TRBV2 to TRBJ2-1, with D perhaps given as TRBD1 or TRBD2 (5 bases each). V dropped 4 bases and J dropped 5 bases, with 9 bases sitting between them. There are 13 residues in the CDR3. Germline values: CDR1 SNHLY, CDR2 FYNNEI. DNA for the CDR3: TGTGCCAGCAGTGGAGGGACCCACAATGAGCAGTTCTTC. It is translated as CASSGGTHNEQFF.

The chain is built from TRBV2 and TRBJ1-1, with 7 bases matching TRBD1. J was trimmed by 8 bases and V by 6 bases; bases with no gene match: 9. Germline V lookup: CDR1 SNHLY, CDR2 FYNNEI. The CDR3 consists of 13 residues. In nucleotides, the CDR3 is TGTGCCAGCAGGCCGGGGACAGCCCAAGAAGCTTTCTTT. Its protein is CASRPGTAQEAFF.

V usage is TRBV5-1 and J usage is TRBJ1-1, with 8 bases lining up with TRBD1. The CDR3 runs to 15 residues. Germline V gene sequence: CDR1 SGHRS, CDR2 YFSETQ. Unmatched junction bases numbered 3, after V lost 2 bases and J lost 0 bases. The CDR3 protein is CASSFAGGMNTEAFF. CDR3 sequence (DNA): TGCGCCAGCAGCTTTGCAGGGGGCATGAACACTGAAGCTTTCTTT.

This chain links TRBV9 with TRBJ1-2, with 11 bases aligning to TRBD1. Germline loops: CDR1 SGDLS, CDR2 YYNGEE. Trimming cost V 6 bases and J 8 bases; bases outside gene matches: 12. The CDR3 covers 15 residues. This chain's CDR3 is CASTPAGTGGFGYTF. The CDR3 DNA reads TGTGCCAGCACCCCAGCCGGGACAGGGGGTTTCGGCTACACCTTC.

This chain links TRBV6-2 or TRBV6-3 with TRBJ2-2; D tentatively fits TRBD1 or TRBD2 (5 bases each). The CDR3 has 15 amino acids. V was cut by 5 bases and J by 5 bases, with 15 bases left in between. CDR1 and CDR2 (germline): MNHEY, SVGEGT. The CDR3 sequence is CASSGDRPQTGELFF. The CDR3 region has the DNA TGTGCCAGCAGTGGGGACCGACCACAGACCGGGGAGCTGTTTTTT.

The chain employs TRBV2 and TRBJ1-2; perhaps TRBD1 as D (5 bases). V was pared by 2 bases and J by 5 bases, with 9 bases between. Per germline, CDR1 SNHLY and CDR2 FYNNEI. The CDR3 extends over 13 amino acids. CDR3 bases: TGTGCCAGCAGTGAATTTGGGGGGTATGGCTACACCTTC. Residues: CASSEFGGYGYTF.

V and J are TRBV18 and TRBJ1-5; D call uncertain. The CDR3 is made up of 14 amino acids. V was cut by 3 bases and J by 0 bases, with 6 bases left in between. Germline V CDR1 and CDR2: KGHSH, LQKENI. The CDR3 nucleotides read TGTGCCAGCTCACCGCAGTATAGCAATCAGCCCCAGCATTTT. Protein: CASSPQYSNQPQHF. Together with reference TRBV18 and TRBJ1-5, the CDR3 gives the full variable domain: NAGVMQNPRHLVRRRGQEARLRCSPMKGHSHVYWYRQLPEEGLKFMVYLQKENIIDESGMPKERFSAEFPKEGPSILRIQQVVRGDSAAYFCASSPQYSNQPQHFGDGTRLSIL.

This clone was seen a single time. CDR3 amino acids: CASRTNSNQPQHF. The CDR3 DNA reads as TGTGCCAGCAGGACTAATAGCAATCAGCCCCAGCATTTT. V gene TRBV27 combines with J gene TRBJ1-5; D not resolved. There are 13 residues in the CDR3. Trimming left V 6 bases short and J 0 bases short, with 6 bases between. Germline CDR1 reads MNHEY; CDR2 reads SMNVEV (reference sequence).

The chain is built from TRBV19 and TRBJ1-1, with D maybe TRBD1 (6 bases). The germline V and J ends were trimmed by 4 bases and 5 bases, with 14 bases remaining between them. The CDR3 contains 14 residues. The germline V gene has CDR1 LNHDA and CDR2 SQIVND (reference sequence). CDR3 nucleotide sequence: TGTGCCAGTAGTAACCGGGGGGGCCGGACTGAAGCTTTCTTT. Residues: CASSNRGGRTEAFF.

The V and J genes are TRBV5-5 and TRBJ1-1, with D possibly matching TRBD1 (5 bases). Trimming pared 0 bases from V and 1 base from J, leaving 10 bases between. The germline V gene has CDR1 SGHKS and CDR2 YYEKEE (reference sequence). The CDR3 is made up of 15 amino acids. The CDR3: CASSLAVGGNTEAFF. CDR3 nucleotide sequence: TGTGCCAGCAGCTTGGCTGTTGGGGGGAACACTGAAGCTTTCTTT.

This clone came up a few times. CDR3 amino acids: CASSQLDRGHWGSYNSPLHF. Here the CDR3 DNA reads TGTGCCAGCAGTCAACTAGACAGGGGGCACTGGGGCTCCTATAATTCACCCCTCCACTTT. The chain is built from TRBV28 and TRBJ1-6, with 10 positions matching TRBD1. The CDR3 runs 20 residues. Unmatched junction bases numbered 13, after V lost 5 bases and J lost 0 bases. Germline CDR1 is MDHEN and CDR2 is SYDVKM.

To note about this clone: One junction end does not reproduce the germline sequence, and a read error may be involved. The chain is built from TRBV18 and TRBJ2-2; a possible D gene is TRBD1 (6 bases). In germline, CDR1 is KGHSH, CDR2 LQKENI. The CDR3 consists of 15 residues. Written as DNA, the CDR3 is TGTGCCAGCTCATCTAATCAGGGGAACGCCGGGGAGCTGTTTTTT. As protein: CASSSNQGNAGELFF.

J is TRBJ1-6 and V is TRBV11-2, with D possibly TRBD1 on 5 matching bases. Trimming stripped 0 bases from V and 10 bases from J, with 16 bases between. CDR3 length: 16 residues. Germline V gene sequence: CDR1 SGHAT, CDR2 FQNNGV. The CDR3 nucleotides read TGTGCCAGCAGCTTAGATCTAGCACAGGTTCTCTCACCCCTCCACTTT. The encoded protein is CASSLDLAQVLSPLHF.

The V and J genes are TRBV7-3 and TRBJ1-6; D perhaps matches TRBD1 (6 bases). V lost 6 bases and J 8 bases, leaving 11 bases between the germline ends. CDR1 is SGHTA, CDR2 FQGTGA, per germline. The CDR3 extends over 13 amino acids. In DNA, the CDR3 is TGTGCCAGCAGACGGGACATTTATTCACCCCTCCACTTT. The encoded protein is CASRRDIYSPLHF.

The chain recombines TRBV9 with TRBJ1-4; a possible D gene is TRBD1 (5 bases). Germline CDR1 and CDR2: SGDLS and YYNGEE. Trimming cost V 0 bases and J 8 bases, with 14 bases left between them. The CDR3 spans 15 residues. The CDR3 DNA sequence: TGTGCCAGCAGCGTAGGCGGGGGAGTCGAGGAAAAACTGTTTTTT. Translating gives CASSVGGGVEEKLFF.

V usage is TRBV7-2 and J usage is TRBJ2-1, with 8 bases lining up with TRBD2. Trimming removed 3 bases from V and 6 bases from J; junction bases left unmatched: 7. CDR1 is SGHTA, CDR2 FQGNSA, per germline. There are 15 residues in the CDR3. The DNA of the CDR3 is TGTGCCAGCAGCTTTTCGGGACTAGTATCCAATGAGCAGTTCTTC. This translates into CASSFSGLVSNEQFF.

The V and J genes are TRBV7-8 and TRBJ2-7, with TRBD2 identical over 8 bases. J gave up 3 bases and V 5 bases, and 6 bases lay outside the gene matches. This CDR3 comprises 14 residues. Germline CDR1 SGHVS, CDR2 FQNEAQ. The DNA for the CDR3 is TGTGCCAGCAGCCTGAGCGGGGGCCTCTACGAGCAGTACGTC. It is translated as CASSLSGGLYEQYV.